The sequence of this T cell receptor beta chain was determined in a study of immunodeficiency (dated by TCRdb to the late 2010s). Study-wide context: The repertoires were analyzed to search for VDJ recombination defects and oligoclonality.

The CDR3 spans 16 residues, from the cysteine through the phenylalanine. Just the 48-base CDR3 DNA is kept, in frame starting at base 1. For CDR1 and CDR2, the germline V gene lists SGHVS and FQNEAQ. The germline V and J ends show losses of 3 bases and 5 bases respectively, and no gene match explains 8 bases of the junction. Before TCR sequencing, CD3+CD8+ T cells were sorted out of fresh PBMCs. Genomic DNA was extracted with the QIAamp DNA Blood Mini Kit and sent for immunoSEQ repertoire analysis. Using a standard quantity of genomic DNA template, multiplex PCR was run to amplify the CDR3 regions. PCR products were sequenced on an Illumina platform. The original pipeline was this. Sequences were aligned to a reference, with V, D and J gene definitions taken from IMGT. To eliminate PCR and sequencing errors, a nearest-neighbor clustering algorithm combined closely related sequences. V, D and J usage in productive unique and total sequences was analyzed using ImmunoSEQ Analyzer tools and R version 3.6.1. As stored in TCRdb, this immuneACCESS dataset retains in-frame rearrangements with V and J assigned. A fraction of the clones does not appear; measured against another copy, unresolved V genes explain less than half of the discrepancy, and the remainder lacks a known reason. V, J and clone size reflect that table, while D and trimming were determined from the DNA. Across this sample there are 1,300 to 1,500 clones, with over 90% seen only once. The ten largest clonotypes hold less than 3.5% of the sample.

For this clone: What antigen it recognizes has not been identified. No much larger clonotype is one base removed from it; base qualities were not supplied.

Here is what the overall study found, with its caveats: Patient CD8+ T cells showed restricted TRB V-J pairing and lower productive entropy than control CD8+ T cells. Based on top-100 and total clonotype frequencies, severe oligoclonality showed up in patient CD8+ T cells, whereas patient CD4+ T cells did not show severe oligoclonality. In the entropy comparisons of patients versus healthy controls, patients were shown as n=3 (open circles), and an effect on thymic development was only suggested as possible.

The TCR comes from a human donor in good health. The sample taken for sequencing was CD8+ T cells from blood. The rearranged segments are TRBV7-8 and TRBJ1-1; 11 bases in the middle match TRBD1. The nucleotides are TGTGCCAGCAGCTTCATGGACAGGGGGCGGAGGACTGAAGCTTTCTTT. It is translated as CASSFMDRGRRTEAFF.